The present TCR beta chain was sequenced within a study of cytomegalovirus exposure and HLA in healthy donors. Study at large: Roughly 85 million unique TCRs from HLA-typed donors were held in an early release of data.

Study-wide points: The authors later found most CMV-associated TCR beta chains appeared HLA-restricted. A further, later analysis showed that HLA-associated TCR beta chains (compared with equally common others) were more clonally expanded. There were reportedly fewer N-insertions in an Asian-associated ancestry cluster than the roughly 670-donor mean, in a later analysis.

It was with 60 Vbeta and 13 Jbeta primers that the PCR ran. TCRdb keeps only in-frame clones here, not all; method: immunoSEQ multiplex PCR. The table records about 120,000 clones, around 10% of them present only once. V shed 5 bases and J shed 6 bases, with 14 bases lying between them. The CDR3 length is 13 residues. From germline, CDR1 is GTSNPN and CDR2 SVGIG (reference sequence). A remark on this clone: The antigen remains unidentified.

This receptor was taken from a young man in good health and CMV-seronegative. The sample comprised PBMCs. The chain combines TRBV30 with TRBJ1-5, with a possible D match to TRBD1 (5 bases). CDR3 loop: CAWSRGNGQPQHF. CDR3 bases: TGTGCCTGGTCCCGGGGGAACGGTCAGCCCCAGCATTTT.